The present entry profiles one TCR beta chain with its context. Its antigen is unknown. Looked up from germline, CDR1 is MNHNY and CDR2 is SVGAGI (reference sequence). This CDR3 contains 13 residues. The germline V and J ends were trimmed by 0 bases and 7 bases, with 9 bases remaining between them. The PCR ran on 60 Vbeta and 13 Jbeta primers. The assay was immunoSEQ multiplex PCR, and TCRdb's table has in-frame clones only and misses some. The table includes about 170,000 clones, around 77% detected once. Likely unrecorded immune exposures existed in these nominally healthy donors. This record belongs to a study of cytomegalovirus exposure and HLA in healthy donors. Turning to the study itself: A preliminary data release comprised roughly 80 million unique TCRs obtained from HLA-typed donors. Broader study findings: It was 150 or so TCR beta chains that were listed as cytomegalovirus-associated. CMV serostatus was the sole immune exposure data available.

This receptor was obtained from a woman in her twenties or thirties in good health and CMV-seropositive. The sample taken for sequencing was PBMCs. The chain carries TRBV6-6 and TRBJ1-1; D not resolved. CDR3 bases: TGTGCCAGCAGTTACTCGATAGCTAATGAAGCTTTCTTT. Its protein product is CASSYSIANEAFF.